Listed below are T cell receptor beta chains from one sample, sequenced in a study of blood T cells in healthy people across ages. TCRdb re-analysed the 5' RACE reads in MiXCR, keeping a single row per CDR3 protein. Of about 1.4 million distinct CDR3 sequences detected, approximately 59% appear once; the ten largest clones hold 5.5% to 8%. Sequencing was performed on blood. The origin of the receptors is a man aged 18 to 29 in good health. CDR3s include the opening cysteine and the closing phenylalanine or tryptophan. The order of the fields is clone size, J gene, V gene, CDR3 length, D gene, CDR3 protein, CDR3 DNA. The D gene is left open where the match is weak. Expanded clones get a size class; other rows say once, few or many, or leave the size out.

>NA|TRBJ2-7|TRBV7-9|12|TRBD1
CACRQGEHEQYF
TGTGCCTGCCGGCAGGGGGAACACGAGCAGTACTTC
>few|TRBJ2-2|TRBV29-1|14|NA
CSVDTGGSYGELFF
TGCAGCGTTGATACTGGGGGTTCATACGGGGAGCTGTTTTTT
>NA|TRBJ1-6|TRBV20-1|14|NA
CSARTRGVNSPLHF
TGCAGTGCTAGAACTCGAGGGGTCAATTCACCCCTCCACTTT
>NA|TRBJ1-6|TRBV20-1|16|NA
CSARPRVRSGNSPLHF
TGCAGTGCTAGACCCCGGGTCAGGAGTGGCAATTCACCCCTCCACTTT
>NA|TRBJ2-6|TRBV5-6|16|NA
CASSLFVRSGANVLTF
TGTGCCAGCAGCTTGTTTGTGCGGTCCGGGGCCAACGTCCTGACTTTC
>NA|TRBJ2-7|TRBV10-3|16|TRBD2
CAISEVAGGSYNEQYF
TGTGCCATCAGTGAGGTAGCGGGAGGCTCCTACAATGAGCAGTACTTC
>NA|TRBJ2-4|TRBV7-2|19|TRBD2
CASSARVWREAGGENIQYF
TGTGCCAGCAGCGCCCGGGTGTGGCGGGAGGCCGGCGGTGAAAACATTCAGTACTTC
>NA|TRBJ2-3|TRBV28|16|NA
CASSFGAVYNTDTQYF
TGTGCCAGCAGTTTTGGGGCCGTGTACAACACAGATACGCAGTATTTT
>NA|TRBJ2-7|TRBV4-3|13|NA
CASSQESWGEQYF
TGCGCCAGCAGCCAAGAAAGTTGGGGCGAGCAGTACTTC
>NA|TRBJ2-2|TRBV29-1|14|TRBD1
CSVDGQGNTGELFF
TGCAGCGTTGATGGACAGGGTAACACCGGGGAGCTGTTTTTT
>NA|TRBJ1-5|TRBV7-2|16|NA
CASSLTPGGSNQPQHF
TGTGCCAGCAGCTTAACCCCGGGGGGTAGCAATCAGCCCCAGCATTTT
>NA|TRBJ1-2|TRBV12-3/TRBV12-4|15|NA
CASEKVRSSGYGYTF
TGTGCCTCGGAAAAAGTCCGGAGCTCGGGCTATGGCTACACCTTC
>NA|TRBJ2-1|TRBV5-5|14|NA
CASSLADPYNEQFF
TGTGCCAGCAGCTTGGCGGACCCTTACAATGAGCAGTTCTTC